This is a list of T cell receptor beta chains from one sample in a study of T cells in Graves' hyperthyroidism and ophthalmopathy. TCRdb ran MiXCR on the multiplex PCR reads and lists one entry per CDR3 protein. The profile covers hundreds of thousands of distinct CDR3 sequences, with about a sixth appearing a single time and less than 35% taken by the ten largest. Sample: blood. These receptors all come from a woman under 30 with Graves' ophthalmopathy. Each CDR3 is given with its conserved first and last residue. A D gene is named only where the DNA matches it firmly. Some rows have no size entry. The others give once, few or many, or a class for an expanded clone.

size,J,D,V,DNA,CDR3
NA,TRBJ2-3,TRBD1,TRBV24-1,TGTGCCACCAGTAGTGACAGGGGACCACTCAGCACAGATACGCAGTATTTT,CATSSDRGPLSTDTQYF
many,TRBJ2-1,NA,TRBV29-1,TGCAGCGTTGGGGGGTTAAGCTCCTACAATGAGCAGTTCTTC,CSVGGLSSYNEQFF
NA,TRBJ2-5,NA,TRBV5-6,TGTGCCAGCAGCCCCAACCCGACAATCGAGACCCAGTACTTC,CASSPNPTIETQYF
many,TRBJ2-7,NA,TRBV5-1,TGCGCCAGCAGCTTGGAGGCAGGGGATTCCTACGAGCAGTACTTC,CASSLEAGDSYEQYF
NA,TRBJ1-4,TRBD1,TRBV7-9,TGTGCCAGCAGCTCGACGACAGGGGGTGAAAAACTGTTTTTT,CASSSTTGGEKLFF
once,TRBJ1-2,TRBD1,TRBV27,TGTGCCAGCAGTTTTAGATTCGGGACAGGCTATGGCTACACCTTC,CASSFRFGTGYGYTF
many,TRBJ2-1,TRBD2,TRBV7-2,TGTGCCAGCAGCTTTAAGCCGGGAGGGGTTGAGCAGTTCTTC,CASSFKPGGVEQFF
many,TRBJ1-2,NA,TRBV13,TGTGCCAGCAGCTTACGGGGCTCTAACTATGGCTACACCTTC,CASSLRGSNYGYTF
many,TRBJ2-7,NA,TRBV27,TGTGCCAGCGGGCAGGGGATGACCTACGAGCAGTACTTC,CASGQGMTYEQYF
many,TRBJ2-1,TRBD2,TRBV11-2,TGTGCCAGCAGCTTCACCCCTAGCGGGAGGGGGTACAATGAGCAGTTCTTC,CASSFTPSGRGYNEQFF
many,TRBJ2-3,NA,TRBV6-1,TGTGCCAGCACCCTAGGCAGCACAGATACGCAGTATTTT,CASTLGSTDTQYF
many,TRBJ2-2,TRBD2,TRBV12-3/TRBV12-4,TGTGCCAGCAGTTTAGCACAGCGGGGCCGGGAGCTGTTTTTT,CASSLAQRGRELFF
many,TRBJ1-2,TRBD1,TRBV12-3/TRBV12-4,TGTGCCAGCAGTTCCTTTTACAGGGGGCGAGGGGACTATGGCTACACCTTC,CASSSFYRGRGDYGYTF
many,TRBJ1-2,TRBD1,TRBV9,TGTGCCAGCAGCCGCGGGACAGATAACTATGGCTACACCTTC,CASSRGTDNYGYTF
many,TRBJ2-1,TRBD2,TRBV9,TGTGCCAGCAGCGTAGGTCCCCATAGCGGGAGTTCCTACAATGAGCAGTTCTTC,CASSVGPHSGSSYNEQFF
many,TRBJ2-1,NA,TRBV6-4,TGTGCCAGCAGTGATGGTCCATCGCCCTACAATGAGCAGTTCTTC,CASSDGPSPYNEQFF
few,TRBJ2-1,TRBD1,TRBV20-1,TGCAGTGCTAGACCGCCGGACAGGGGGATTTGGGACAATGAGCAGTTCTTC,CSARPPDRGIWDNEQFF
many,TRBJ1-1,NA,TRBV27,TGTGCCAGCAGTTTGCCGGGACACACTGAAGCTTTCTTT,CASSLPGHTEAFF
many,TRBJ2-7,TRBD2,TRBV4-3,TGCGCCAGCAGCCAGCTAGCGGGAGTCTACGAGCAGTACTTC,CASSQLAGVYEQYF
many,TRBJ2-5,TRBD2,TRBV6-1,TGTGCCAGCAGGCCCAATGGGCTAGCGGGAGTCCATCAAGAGACCCAGTACTTC,CASRPNGLAGVHQETQYF
many,TRBJ2-3,TRBD2,TRBV7-3,TGTGCCAGCAGCTTAGAGCGGGAGGGGGATACGCAGTATTTT,CASSLEREGDTQYF
many,TRBJ2-7,NA,TRBV7-9,TGTGCCAGCAGCTTTTTCCCCCCAGGGGACTACGAGCAGTACTTC,CASSFFPPGDYEQYF
NA,TRBJ2-7,TRBD1,TRBV2,TGTGCCAGCAGCTTCCCTCTGGACAGGGTCCCAGACTACGAGCAGTACTTC,CASSFPLDRVPDYEQYF
many,TRBJ2-7,TRBD2,TRBV7-2,TGTGCCAGCAGCTTCCCCGGGACTAGCTTCCACGAGCAGTACTTC,CASSFPGTSFHEQYF
many,TRBJ1-1,NA,TRBV12-5,TGTGCTAGTGAGAGCAGTTGGTCGGGGAACACTGAAGCTTTCTTT,CASESSWSGNTEAFF
many,TRBJ2-2,NA,TRBV12-3/TRBV12-4,TGTGCCAGCAGTTGGACGTACAGGGACACCGGGGAGCTGTTTTTT,CASSWTYRDTGELFF
many,TRBJ1-1,NA,TRBV4-1,TGCGCCAGCAGCCAAGATTCTTTCCTAGACACTGAAGCTTTCTTT,CASSQDSFLDTEAFF
many,TRBJ1-3,NA,TRBV19,TGTGCCAGTAGTATCCCTCGGGACTCTGGAAACACCATATATTTT,CASSIPRDSGNTIYF
many,TRBJ2-1,NA,TRBV6-2/TRBV6-3,TGTGCCAGCACGGACGGCAGGGAATCGGGAGAGCAGTTCTTC,CASTDGRESGEQFF
many,TRBJ2-3,NA,TRBV13,TGTGCCAGCAGCTTTACCAGCGGAAGCACAGATACGCAGTATTTT,CASSFTSGSTDTQYF
many,TRBJ1-6,NA,TRBV7-8,TGTGCCAGCAGCTTAGCCCCCCCAGGAACAATTCTTTCACCCCTCCACTTT,CASSLAPPGTILSPLHF
NA,TRBJ2-3,TRBD2,TRBV5-6,TGTGCCAGCAGCTTACTAGCGGACAGCACAGATACGCAGTATTTT,CASSLLADSTDTQYF
many,TRBJ2-7,TRBD1,TRBV6-1,TGTGCCAGCAGTCGCCGACAGGGGGCCCACGAGCAGTACTTC,CASSRRQGAHEQYF
many,TRBJ1-2,TRBD1,TRBV20-1,TGCAGTGCTAGAGTTCAGGGGGCTAACTATGGCTACACCTTC,CSARVQGANYGYTF
many,TRBJ2-1,TRBD2,TRBV20-1,TGCAGTGCTAGAGATGGACTAGCTTCATTAGGTTTGGATGAGCAGTTCTTC,CSARDGLASLGLDEQFF
many,TRBJ2-7,NA,TRBV28,TGTGCCACGTCCCCGGGGATGTACGAGCAGTACTTC,CATSPGMYEQYF
many,TRBJ2-2,TRBD2,TRBV4-1,TGCGCCAGCAGCCAAGGTCCCGGGACTAGCGGGTTGGATGACGGGGAGCTGTTTTTT,CASSQGPGTSGLDDGELFF
many,TRBJ1-2,NA,TRBV7-9,TGTGCCAGCAGCCCCCCCGATGAGACGGAGGCGGATGGCTACACCTTC,CASSPPDETEADGYTF
many,TRBJ2-5,TRBD2,TRBV6-1,TGTGCCAGCAGTGAACGGGCTAGCGGGGGATTCCAAGAGACCCAGTACTTC,CASSERASGGFQETQYF
NA,TRBJ2-7,TRBD2,TRBV30,TGTGCCTGGAAGGCTAGCGGGAGGGTAAAGCAGTACTTC,CAWKASGRVKQYF